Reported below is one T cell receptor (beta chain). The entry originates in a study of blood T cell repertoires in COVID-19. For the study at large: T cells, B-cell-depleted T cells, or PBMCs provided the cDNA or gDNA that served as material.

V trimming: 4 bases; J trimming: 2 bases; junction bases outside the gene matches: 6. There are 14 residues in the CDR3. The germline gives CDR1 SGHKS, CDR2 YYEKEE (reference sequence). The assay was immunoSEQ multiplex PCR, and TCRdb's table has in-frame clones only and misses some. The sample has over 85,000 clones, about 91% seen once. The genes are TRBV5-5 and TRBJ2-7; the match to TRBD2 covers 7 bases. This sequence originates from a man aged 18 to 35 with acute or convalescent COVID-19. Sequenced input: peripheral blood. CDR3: CASSPGRIPYEQYF. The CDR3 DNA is TGTGCCAGCAGCCCCGGGAGGATCCCCTACGAGCAGTACTTC. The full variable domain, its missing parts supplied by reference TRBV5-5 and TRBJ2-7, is DAGVTQSPTHLIKTRGQQVTLRCSPISGHKSVSWYQQVLGQGPQFIFQYYEKEERGRGNFPDRFSARQFPNYSSELNVNALLLGDSALYLCASSPGRIPYEQYFGPGTRLTVT.